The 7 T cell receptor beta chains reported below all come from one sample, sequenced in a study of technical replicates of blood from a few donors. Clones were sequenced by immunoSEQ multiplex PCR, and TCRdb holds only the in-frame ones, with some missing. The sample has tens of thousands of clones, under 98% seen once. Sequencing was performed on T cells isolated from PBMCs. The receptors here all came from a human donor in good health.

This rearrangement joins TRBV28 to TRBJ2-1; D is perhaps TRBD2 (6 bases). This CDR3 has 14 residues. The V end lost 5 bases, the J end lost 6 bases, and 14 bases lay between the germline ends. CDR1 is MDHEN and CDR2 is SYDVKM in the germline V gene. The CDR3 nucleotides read TGTGCCAGCAGTACCAGGGCGGGGACCAATGAGCAGTTCTTC. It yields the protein CASSTRAGTNEQFF.

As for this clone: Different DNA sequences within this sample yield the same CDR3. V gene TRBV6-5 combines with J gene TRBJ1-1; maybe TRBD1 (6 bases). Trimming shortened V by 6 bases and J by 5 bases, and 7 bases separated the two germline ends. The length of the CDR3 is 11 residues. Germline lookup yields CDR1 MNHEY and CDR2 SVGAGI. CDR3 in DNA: TGTGCCAGCAGAGGGGGTACTGAAGCTTTCTTT. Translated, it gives CASRGGTEAFF.

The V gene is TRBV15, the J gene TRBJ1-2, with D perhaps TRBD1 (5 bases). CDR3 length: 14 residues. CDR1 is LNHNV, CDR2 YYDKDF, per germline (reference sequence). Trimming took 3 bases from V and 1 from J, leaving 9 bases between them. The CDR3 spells CATSSIQVNYGYTF. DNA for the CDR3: TGTGCCACCAGCAGTATACAGGTTAACTATGGCTACACCTTC.

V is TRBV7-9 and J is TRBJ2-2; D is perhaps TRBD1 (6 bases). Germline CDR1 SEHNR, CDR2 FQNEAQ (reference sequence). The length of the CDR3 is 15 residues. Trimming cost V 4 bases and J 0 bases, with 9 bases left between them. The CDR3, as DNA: TGTGCCAGCAGCTGGGACACACCGAACACCGGGGAGCTGTTTTTT. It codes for CASSWDTPNTGELFF.

CDR3: CASSVASGSHEQFF. CDR3 bases: TGTGCCAGCAGTGTGGCTAGCGGGAGCCATGAGCAGTTCTTC. This chain joins TRBV6-4 and TRBJ2-1, with 10 bases fitting TRBD2. Trimming cost V 4 bases and J 8 bases; bases outside gene matches: 5. Germline assignment: CDR1 MRHNA and CDR2 SNTAGT. The CDR3 has 14 residues.

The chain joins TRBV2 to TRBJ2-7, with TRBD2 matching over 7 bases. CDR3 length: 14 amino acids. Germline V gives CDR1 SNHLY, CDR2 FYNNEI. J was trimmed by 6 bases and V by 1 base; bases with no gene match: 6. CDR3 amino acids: CASSEGREQGEQYF. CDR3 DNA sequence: TGTGCCAGCAGTGAAGGGCGGGAGCAAGGCGAGCAGTACTTC.

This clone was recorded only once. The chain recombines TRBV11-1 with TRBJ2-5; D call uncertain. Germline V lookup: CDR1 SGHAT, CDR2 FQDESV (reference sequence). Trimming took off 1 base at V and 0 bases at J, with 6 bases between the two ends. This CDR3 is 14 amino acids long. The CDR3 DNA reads TGTGCCAGCAGCTTAGTGGCCAACCAAGAGACCCAGTACTTC. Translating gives CASSLVANQETQYF.